One T cell receptor beta chain is described in this entry. Its antigen is undetermined. Co-extraction yielded RNA and DNA from around 20-30 mg of unsorted bulk tissue. This sample was taken from a study of tumor-infiltrating lymphocytes in primary liver carcinoma. Background on the study: Those enrolled were patients of both sexes, who were aged 30 to 69 years. The study obtained roughly 3.5 to 7.5 million productive TCRbeta reads per sample, similar across tissue types. Staging of the tumors gave T1-T3 N0M0, with widths of about 4.2 to 10 cm. The study's findings and limits: Relative to blood, tumors carried a significantly larger fraction of the repertoire in their top 250 clones (p = 0.039).

Synthesis of TCR beta cDNA was carried out from approximately 500 ng total RNA with a constant-region primer. Three-round nested multiplex PCR performed with slightly modified ARM-PCR produced the TCR beta libraries. TRBV1-TRBV30 forward primers and a C-beta reverse primer were used in the first two PCR rounds, which each ran for approximately 11 cycles. TCRdb processed the multiplex PCR reads anew with MiXCR; each CDR3 protein has one entry. Among fewer than 85,000 distinct CDR3 sequences listed, 69% were seen once. Germline loops: CDR1 MNHEY, CDR2 SVGAGI. The CDR3 has 16 amino acids. Trimming removed 6 bases from V and 4 bases from J, with 22 bases in between.

This sequence was found in a man aged 35 to 55 with primary liver carcinoma and hepatitis B virus infection. What was sequenced was tumor-adjacent normal liver tissue. The chain joins TRBV6-5 to TRBJ2-7, with D maybe TRBD1 (6 bases). CDR3 sequence (DNA): TGTGCCAGCAGGCCCGGACGGACAGCATCCATTTACGAGCAGTACTTC. It translates to CASRPGRTASIYEQYF.